The T cell receptor beta chain under discussion was sequenced for a study of memory CD4+ T cells and cytomegalovirus serostatus. Study in general: This sample comes from healthy Belgian adults, 9 CMV seropositive, 24 seronegative. Study-wide results and limits: A US-trained random forest predicted CMV serostatus with median AUC roughly 0.9.

CDR3 size: 19 residues. Trimming cost V 2 bases and J 8 bases; bases outside gene matches: 22. The sort gate was single viable CD3+CD4+CD8-CD45RO+ cells for memory CD4+ T cells. Using immunoSEQ multiplex PCR, the repertoire was profiled, and TCRdb retains in-frame clones only, with some absent. There are under 55,000 clones in the sample; about 80% occur only once, and 1.5% to 2% lies in the top ten. This clone was counted once. Its antigen is not identified. This TCR derives from an adult in good health and CMV-seronegative. Source material: memory CD4+ T cells from blood. V gene TRBV23-1 combines with J gene TRBJ1-2; TRBD1 aligns across 8 bases. TRBV23-1 is an open reading frame, and its role is uncertain. CDR3 residues: CASSQNVRTGWTLGAGYTF. For the CDR3, the DNA is TGCGCCAGCAGTCAAAACGTTAGGACAGGGTGGACCCTAGGGGCGGGCTACACCTTC.